Below are 23 T cell receptor beta chains sequenced from a single sample in a study of blood T cell repertoires in COVID-19. Sequencing was performed with immunoSEQ multiplex PCR; in TCRdb, only in-frame clones are kept and a portion is missing. The top ten hold roughly a tenth of the sample, which has 80,000 to 95,000 clones, about 76% seen once. The sample comprised peripheral blood. These receptor sequences come from a woman of 80 years or more with acute or convalescent COVID-19.

The rearrangement joins TRBV6-2 or TRBV6-3 to TRBJ2-2, with D unresolved. The CDR3 runs 15 residues. Germline V gene lookup returns CDR1 MNHEY and CDR2 SVGEGT. Trimming took off 5 bases at V and 4 bases at J, with 14 bases between the two ends. This CDR3 is CASSLDLVRTGELFF. CDR3 DNA: TGTGCCAGCAGTCTCGACCTAGTACGCACCGGGGAGCTGTTTTTT.

The genes are TRBV5-1 and TRBJ2-2; unclear D gene. Germline V CDR1 and CDR2: SGHRS, YFSETQ. The length of the CDR3 is 13 residues. V gave up 6 bases and J gave up 1 base, with 7 bases separating them. In DNA, the CDR3 is TGCGCCAGCAACTTACAGAACACCGGGGAGCTGTTTTTT. Its translation: CASNLQNTGELFF.

The chain employs TRBV5-1 and TRBJ2-5, with 7 bases that match TRBD1. Germline trimming cut 0 bases from V and 2 bases from J; bases unmatched to any gene: 4. This CDR3 has 15 residues. CDR1 SGHRS and CDR2 YFSETQ come from the germline V gene. The DNA of the CDR3 is TGCGCCAGCAGCTTGGGGGGGACAGCTCAAGAGACCCAGTACTTC. As protein: CASSLGGTAQETQYF.

This sequence joins TRBV10-3 and TRBJ2-7; 8 nucleotides match TRBD1. V dropped 6 bases and J dropped 1; count of bases not matched to a gene: 14. The CDR3 is 17 amino acids. The germline V gene encodes CDR1 ENHRY and CDR2 SYGVKD. CDR3 nucleotides: TGTGCCATCAGCATAGGACAGGGTTTGGGTTTTTCCTACGAGCAGTACTTC. It encodes CAISIGQGLGFSYEQYF.

The J gene is TRBJ2-7, the V gene TRBV2; D perhaps matches TRBD2 (6 bases). The germline CDR1 and CDR2 sequences are SNHLY and FYNNEI. The length of the CDR3 is 13 residues. V dropped 1 base and J dropped 10 bases, with 14 bases sitting between them. The CDR3 here is CASSEGGVGLQYF. The CDR3 DNA reads TGTGCCAGCAGTGAAGGGGGTGTGGGACTTCAGTACTTC.

A few counts support this clone. V gene TRBV11-2 combines with J gene TRBJ1-2; D remains ambiguous. V gave up 5 bases and J gave up 5 bases, with 12 bases separating them. This CDR3 is built from 13 residues. Germline lookup yields CDR1 SGHAT and CDR2 FQNNGV. CDR3 coding DNA: TGTGCCAGCAGCACCCCGCGTAAATATGGCTACACCTTC. Translation: CASSTPRKYGYTF.

The chain recombines TRBV7-2 with TRBJ2-1; D gene unclear. Trimming left V 4 bases short and J 9 bases short, with 13 bases between. This CDR3 region has 13 residues. In germline, CDR1 is SGHTA, CDR2 FQGNSA. The DNA for the CDR3 is TGTGCCAGCAGCTCCGACCTTTGGAGTGAGCAGTTCTTC. It yields the protein CASSSDLWSEQFF.

V is TRBV19 and J is TRBJ2-5; D unresolved. The V and J ends lost 3 bases and 2 bases respectively, with 10 bases between them. The CDR3 covers 14 residues. Per germline, CDR1 LNHDA and CDR2 SQIVND (reference sequence). CDR3 DNA sequence: TGTGCCAGTAGTATGCGGCGGTCACAAGAGACCCAGTACTTC. Amino acid sequence: CASSMRRSQETQYF.

This clone was recorded once. The chain uses TRBV29-1 and TRBJ1-1; D perhaps matches TRBD1 (6 bases). The V end was cut by 4 bases, the J end by 1 base, with 13 bases between. From germline, CDR1 is SQVTM and CDR2 ANQGSEA. The CDR3 has 14 residues. CDR3 DNA: TGCAGCGTTGTAGGACAGTACAAGAACACTGAAGCTTTCTTT. The encoded protein is CSVVGQYKNTEAFF.

The rearrangement links TRBV9 to TRBJ1-1; no definite D call. V lost 0 bases to trimming and J lost 1 base, with 7 bases between them. CDR1 and CDR2 from the germline V gene are SGDLS and YYNGEE. The length of the CDR3 is 14 residues. CDR3 coding DNA: TGTGCCAGCAGCGTAGTACAGAAGAACACTGAAGCTTTCTTT. It is translated as CASSVVQKNTEAFF. The full variable domain, its missing parts supplied by reference TRBV9 and TRBJ1-1, is DSGVTQTPKHLITATGQRVTLRCSPRSGDLSVYWYQQSLDQGLQFLIQYYNGEERAKGNILERFSAQQFPDLHSELNLSSLELGDSALYFCASSVVQKNTEAFFGQGTRLTVV.

The rearrangement joins TRBV7-2 to TRBJ2-7, with TRBD1 identical over 7 bases. The CDR3 has 15 amino acids. Germline loops: CDR1 SGHTA, CDR2 FQGNSA. The ends lost 5 bases at V and 3 bases at J; junction bases unmatched: 10. CDR3 coding DNA: TGTGCCAGCAGCCCCACAACCGGGACAGTCTACGAGCAGTACTTC. This encodes CASSPTTGTVYEQYF. Drawing the rest from reference TRBV7-2 and TRBJ2-7, the complete variable domain is GAGVSQSPSNKVTEKGKDVELRCDPISGHTALYWYRQSLGQGLEFLIYFQGNSAPDKSGLPSDRFSAERTGGSVSTLTIQRTQQEDSAVYLCASSPTTGTVYEQYFGPGTRLTVT.

This clone was recorded a few times. The CDR3 region is CASSAGGSQETQYF. CDR3 DNA: TGTGCCAGCAGCGCAGGGGGCTCCCAAGAGACCCAGTACTTC. The chain carries TRBV11-2 and TRBJ2-5; 8 bases map to TRBD1. Losses at the gene ends were 5 bases for V and 1 base for J; bases not matched to a gene: 3. The CDR3 has 14 amino acids. Germline lookup yields CDR1 SGHAT and CDR2 FQNNGV.

This clone has more than one count but fewer than ten. The rearrangement uses TRBV7-3 and TRBJ1-3; TRBD1 might be the D (6 bases). The V end lost 5 bases, the J end lost 0 bases, and 14 bases lay between the germline ends. The CDR3 totals 16 residues. Germline V lookup: CDR1 SGHTA, CDR2 FQGTGA. CDR3 in DNA: TGTGCCAGCAGCCTGCGACAGGCCGGCTCTGGAAACACCATATATTTT. Amino acid sequence: CASSLRQAGSGNTIYF.

The gene calls are TRBV7-9 and TRBJ2-2, with 8 bases matching TRBD1. Germline V gives CDR1 SEHNR, CDR2 FQNEAQ (reference sequence). The CDR3 is 16 amino acids. V lost 3 bases and J lost 2; bases outside the gene matches: 5. The CDR3 is CASSFRQGLNTGELFF. The CDR3 DNA reads TGTGCCAGCAGCTTCCGACAGGGGTTAAACACCGGGGAGCTGTTTTTT.

This chain joins TRBV7-8 and TRBJ1-4; 8 bases line up with TRBD1. The junction had 7 bases not matched to a gene; V was cut back by 4 bases and J by 6 bases. Germline values: CDR1 SGHVS, CDR2 FQNEAQ. This CDR3 is 15 amino acids long. The CDR3 loop is CASSSRTGYDEKLFF. The CDR3 bases are TGTGCCAGCAGCTCCAGGACAGGGTACGATGAAAAACTGTTTTTT.

V usage is TRBV30 and J usage is TRBJ1-1; a weak D match, TRBD1 (6 bases). Trimming left V 3 bases short and J 1 base short, with 9 bases between. Germline V gene lookup returns CDR1 GTSNPN and CDR2 SVGIG (reference sequence). The length of the CDR3 is 13 residues. As DNA, the CDR3 is TGTGCCTGGAGCAGACAGGAGAACACTGAAGCTTTCTTT. Protein sequence: CAWSRQENTEAFF.

The V call is TRBV6-6, the J call TRBJ1-5; tentative D call: TRBD1 (5 bases). From germline, CDR1 is MNHNY and CDR2 SVGAGI (reference sequence). The CDR3 contains 16 residues. V lost 0 bases, J lost 0 bases, and 9 bases lay in between. This CDR3 reads CASSYSRRGSNQPQHF. As DNA, the CDR3 is TGTGCCAGCAGTTACTCGCGAAGGGGTAGCAATCAGCCCCAGCATTTT.

This chain joins TRBV5-1 and TRBJ2-7; TRBD1 might be the D (6 bases). CDR1 is SGHRS, CDR2 YFSETQ, per germline. The CDR3 is 12 amino acids. V lost 7 bases, J lost 5 bases, and 13 bases lay in between. The DNA for the CDR3 is TGCGCCAGCCGCCAGACAGGTCACGAGCAGTACTTC. This translates into CASRQTGHEQYF.

The V gene is TRBV29-1, the J gene TRBJ2-2; D may be TRBD1 (6 bases). The germline V gene encodes CDR1 SQVTM and CDR2 ANQGSEA. V gave up 4 bases and J gave up 2 bases, with 11 bases separating them. The CDR3 spans 14 residues. This chain's CDR3 is CSVVGQRNTGELFF. As DNA, the CDR3 is TGCAGCGTTGTAGGACAGAGAAACACCGGGGAGCTGTTTTTT.

The chain has TRBV27 and TRBJ1-2; D is ambiguous. In germline, CDR1 is MNHEY, CDR2 SMNVEV (reference sequence). Trimming took 3 bases from V and 5 from J, leaving 16 bases between them. The CDR3 contains 15 residues. CDR3 nucleotide sequence: TGTGCCAGCAGTTTGGACGGTCGGGAGAAATATGGCTACACCTTC. Translating gives CASSLDGREKYGYTF.

CDR3 coding DNA: TGTGCCAGCAGTAGAGAAGGGAGCGGTTCACCCCTCCACTTT. Translated, it gives CASSREGSGSPLHF. This chain links TRBV7-3 with TRBJ1-6; unclear D gene. The CDR3 extends over 14 amino acids. Trimming cost V 6 bases and J 9 bases, with 15 bases left between them. The V gene's germline CDR1 is SGHTA and CDR2 FQGTGA. Using reference TRBV7-3 and TRBJ1-6 for the parts outside the CDR3, the full variable domain is GAGVSQTPSNKVTEKGKYVELRCDPISGHTALYWYRQSLGQGPEFLIYFQGTGAADDSGLPNDRFFAVRPEGSVSTLKIQRTERGDSAVYLCASSREGSGSPLHFGNGTRLTVT.

The chain is built from TRBV28 and TRBJ1-2, with D possibly matching TRBD1 (6 bases). The CDR3 has 14 amino acids. Germline CDR1 reads MDHEN; CDR2 reads SYDVKM. Deletions cut 7 bases from V and 7 bases from J, with 19 bases between. CDR3 in amino acids: CASTPRQALRGYTF. The CDR3 bases are TGTGCCAGCACCCCCCGACAGGCCTTGCGTGGCTACACCTTC.

This clone appeared a few times. CDR3 in amino acids: CASSLERGPNTGELFF. The CDR3, as DNA: TGTGCCAGCAGCTTAGAAAGGGGCCCGAACACCGGGGAGCTGTTTTTT. The chain is built from TRBV7-8 and TRBJ2-2, with D perhaps matching TRBD1 (5 bases). V was pared by 1 base and J by 0 bases, with 9 bases between. This CDR3 spans 16 amino acids. Germline CDR1 and CDR2: SGHVS and FQNEAQ.